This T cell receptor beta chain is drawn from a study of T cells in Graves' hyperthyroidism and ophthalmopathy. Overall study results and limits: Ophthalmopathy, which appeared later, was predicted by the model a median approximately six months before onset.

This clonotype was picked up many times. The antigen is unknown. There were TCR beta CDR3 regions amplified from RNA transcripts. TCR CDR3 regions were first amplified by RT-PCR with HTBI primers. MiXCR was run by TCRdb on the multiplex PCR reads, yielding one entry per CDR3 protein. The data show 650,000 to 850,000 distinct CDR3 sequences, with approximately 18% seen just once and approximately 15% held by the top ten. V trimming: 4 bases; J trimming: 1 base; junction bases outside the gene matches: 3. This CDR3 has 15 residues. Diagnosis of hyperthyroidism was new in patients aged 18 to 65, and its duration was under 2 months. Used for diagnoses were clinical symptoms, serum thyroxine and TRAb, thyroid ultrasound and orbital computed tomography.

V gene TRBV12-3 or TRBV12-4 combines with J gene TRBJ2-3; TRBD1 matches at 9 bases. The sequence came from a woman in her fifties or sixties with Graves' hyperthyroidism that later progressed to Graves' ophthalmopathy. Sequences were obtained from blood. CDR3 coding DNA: TGTGCCAGCAGTTGGGACAGGGAGGGCACAGATACGCAGTATTTT. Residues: CASSWDREGTDTQYF.